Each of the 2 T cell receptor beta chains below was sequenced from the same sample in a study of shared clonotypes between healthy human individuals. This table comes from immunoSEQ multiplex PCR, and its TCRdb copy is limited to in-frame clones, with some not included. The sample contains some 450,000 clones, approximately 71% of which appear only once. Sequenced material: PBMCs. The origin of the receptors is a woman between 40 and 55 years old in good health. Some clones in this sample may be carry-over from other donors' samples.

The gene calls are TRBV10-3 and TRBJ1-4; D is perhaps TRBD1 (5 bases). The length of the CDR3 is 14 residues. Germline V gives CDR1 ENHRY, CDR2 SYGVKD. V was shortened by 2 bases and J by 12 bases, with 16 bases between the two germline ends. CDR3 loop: CAISEHHIEGQLFF. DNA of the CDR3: TGTGCCATCAGTGAGCATCATATAGAGGGACAACTGTTTTTT.

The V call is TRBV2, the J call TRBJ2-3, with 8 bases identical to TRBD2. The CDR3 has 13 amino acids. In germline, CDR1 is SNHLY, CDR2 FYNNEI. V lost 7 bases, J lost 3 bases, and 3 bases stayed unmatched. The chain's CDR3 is CASTREGTDTQYF. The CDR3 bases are TGTGCCAGCACTCGGGAGGGAACAGATACGCAGTATTTT.